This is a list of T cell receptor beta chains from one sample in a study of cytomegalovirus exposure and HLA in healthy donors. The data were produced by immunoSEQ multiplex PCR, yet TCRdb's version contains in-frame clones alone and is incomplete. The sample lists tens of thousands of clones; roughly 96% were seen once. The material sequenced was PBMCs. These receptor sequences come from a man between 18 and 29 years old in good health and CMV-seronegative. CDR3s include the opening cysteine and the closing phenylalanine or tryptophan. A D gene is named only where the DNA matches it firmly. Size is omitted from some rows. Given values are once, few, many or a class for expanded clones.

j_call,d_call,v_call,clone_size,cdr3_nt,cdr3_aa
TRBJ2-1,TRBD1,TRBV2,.,TGTGCCATGCAGGGGGCATCGTACAATGAGCAGTTCTTC,CAMQGASYNEQFF
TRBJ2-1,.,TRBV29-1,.,TGCAGCGTTGAAGATCTAGCCGGGTCAGGCAATGAGCAGTTCTTC,CSVEDLAGSGNEQFF
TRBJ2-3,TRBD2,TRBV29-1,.,TGCAGCGTTCAGCAGGGGACTAGCGGGGGGTCTAGCACAGATACGCAGTATTTT,CSVQQGTSGGSSTDTQYF
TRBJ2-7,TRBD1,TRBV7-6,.,TGTGCCAGCAGCAACGCGGTCGGGGACAGGGGGCTCTACGAGCAGTACTTC,CASSNAVGDRGLYEQYF
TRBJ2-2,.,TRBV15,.,TGTGCCACCAGCAGACAGGGAGGAAACACCGGGGAGCTGTTTTTT,CATSRQGGNTGELFF
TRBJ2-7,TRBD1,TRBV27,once,TGTGCCAGCAGCCATGGACAGGGGGCCAACGAGCAGTACTTC,CASSHGQGANEQYF
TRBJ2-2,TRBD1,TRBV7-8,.,TGTGCCAGCAGCTTAGACAGGGGAACCGGGGAGCTGTTTTTT,CASSLDRGTGELFF
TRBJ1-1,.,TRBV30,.,TGTGCCTGGAAGGGCGGGGGACACACTGAAGCTTTCTTT,CAWKGGGHTEAFF
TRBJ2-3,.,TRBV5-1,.,TGCGCCAGCACTGGGACTGCTAGCACAGATACGCAGTATTTT,CASTGTASTDTQYF
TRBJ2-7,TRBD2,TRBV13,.,TGTGCCAGCAGCTTGACTAGCGGGAACGAGCAGTACTTC,CASSLTSGNEQYF
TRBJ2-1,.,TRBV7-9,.,TGTGCCAGCAGCTATCGATCGGGCGGGACGTACAATGAGCAGTTCTTC,CASSYRSGGTYNEQFF
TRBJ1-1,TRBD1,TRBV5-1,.,TGCGCCAGCAGCTTGGCCGGTCAGGGGGCGAACACTGAAGCTTTCTTT,CASSLAGQGANTEAFF
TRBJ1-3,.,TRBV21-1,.,TGTGCCAGCAGCAGCAGGGCTGGAAACACCATATATTTT,CASSSRAGNTIYF
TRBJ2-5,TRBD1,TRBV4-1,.,TGCGCCAGCAGCCAAGTTGGGGGACAGGGAAAAGAGACCCAGTACTTC,CASSQVGGQGKETQYF
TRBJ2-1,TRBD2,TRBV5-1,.,TGCGCCAGCAGTGCGGGAGGGTACAATGAGCAGTTCTTC,CASSAGGYNEQFF
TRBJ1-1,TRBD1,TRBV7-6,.,TGTGCCAGCAGCTTTCCGATGCGGGACAGAGATATACACGTGCTCATGAACACTGAAGCTTTCTTT,CASSFPMRDRDIHVLMNTEAFF
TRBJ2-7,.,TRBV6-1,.,TGTGCCAGCAGTGAAGTACAGGGTACCTACGAGCAGTACTTC,CASSEVQGTYEQYF
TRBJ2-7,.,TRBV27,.,TGTGCCAGCAGTTTTCCGGGACTCCAAATCAGTGGGGCAGCTTACGAGCAGTACTTC,CASSFPGLQISGAAYEQYF
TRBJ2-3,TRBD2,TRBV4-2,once,TGTGCCAGCAGCCAAGATGGGGGACTAGCGGGAGGGACAGATACGCAGTATTTT,CASSQDGGLAGGTDTQYF
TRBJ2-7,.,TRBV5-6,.,TGTGCCAGCAGCTTGTTGGCAGGGAAAGGCGAGCAGTACTTC,CASSLLAGKGEQYF
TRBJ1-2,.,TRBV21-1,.,TGTGCCAGCAGCTTCTCCGAGGGGGCCTATGGCTACACCTTC,CASSFSEGAYGYTF
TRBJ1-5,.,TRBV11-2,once,TGTGCCAGCAGCCCAGTTCGAGGATATCAGCCCCAGCATTTT,CASSPVRGYQPQHF
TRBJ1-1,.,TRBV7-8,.,TGTGCCAGCAGCTTTCTCCAGGACACTGAAGCTTTCTTT,CASSFLQDTEAFF
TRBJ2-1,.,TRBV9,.,TGTGCCAGCAGCGTAAGACTGACCCATGAGCAGTTCTTC,CASSVRLTHEQFF
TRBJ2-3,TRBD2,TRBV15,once,TGTGCCACCAGCTCCTCCGGGACTAGCGGGTTCACTAGCACAGATACGCAGTATTTT,CATSSSGTSGFTSTDTQYF
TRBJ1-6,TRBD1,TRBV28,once,TGTGCCAGCCTCACAGGGGGCGGCCGCTATAATTCACCCCTCCACTTT,CASLTGGGRYNSPLHF
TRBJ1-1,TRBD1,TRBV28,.,TGTGCCAGCAGGCAGGACAGGGGATGGACTGAAGCTTTCTTT,CASRQDRGWTEAFF
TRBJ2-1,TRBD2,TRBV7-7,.,TGTGCTAGCAGCCGGGGCAGCGGGAGTAACAATGAGCAGTTCTTC,CASSRGSGSNNEQFF
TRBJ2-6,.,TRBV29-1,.,TGCAGCGTTGAAAACGGAGGCCCCTCTGGGGCCAACGTCCTGACTTTC,CSVENGGPSGANVLTF
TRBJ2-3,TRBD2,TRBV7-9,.,TGTGCCAGCAGCTCACCTGGGGCTAGCGGGAGGGCCCCAGATACGCAGTATTTT,CASSSPGASGRAPDTQYF
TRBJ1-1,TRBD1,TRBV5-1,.,TGCGCCAGCAGCCGAAACACAGGGGGGGACACTGAAGCTTTCTTT,CASSRNTGGDTEAFF
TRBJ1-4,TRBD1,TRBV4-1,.,TGCGCCAGCAGCCATGAACAGGGGGCGGTTAATGAAAAACTGTTTTTT,CASSHEQGAVNEKLFF
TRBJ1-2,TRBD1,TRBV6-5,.,TGTGCCAGCAGTAGTCCGGGACAGGGGGACTATGGCTACACCTTC,CASSSPGQGDYGYTF
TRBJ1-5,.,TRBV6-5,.,TGTGCCAGCGGGCGGGTCTCTCAGCCCCAGCATTTT,CASGRVSQPQHF
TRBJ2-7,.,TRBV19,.,TGTGCCAGTAGTACCGGGACACCGACCTACGAGCAGTACTTC,CASSTGTPTYEQYF
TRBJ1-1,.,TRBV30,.,TGTGCCTGGAGTGGATCGGACACCTACACTGAAGCTTTCTTT,CAWSGSDTYTEAFF
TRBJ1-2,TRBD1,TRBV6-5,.,TGTGCCAGCAGTAGCCGGGACAGGGAAGGTGGCTACACCTTC,CASSSRDREGGYTF
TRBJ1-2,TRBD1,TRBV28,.,TGTGCCAGCAGTTCAGGACAGGGCGAAGGCTACACCTTC,CASSSGQGEGYTF
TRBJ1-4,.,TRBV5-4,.,TGTGCCAGCAGCTCGCCGGGGACAAATGAAAAACTGTTTTTT,CASSSPGTNEKLFF
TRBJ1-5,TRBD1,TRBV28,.,TGTGCCAGCAGAAACCCGGGACAGGGGGCCTGGCAGCCCCAGCATTTT,CASRNPGQGAWQPQHF
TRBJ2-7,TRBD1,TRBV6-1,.,TGTGCCAGCAGTGAAGCCGCAGGGACAGCGATCTACGAGCAGTACTTC,CASSEAAGTAIYEQYF
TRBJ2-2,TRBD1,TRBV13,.,TGTGCCAGCAGCCCATTGGGGACAGGGCCGAACACCGGGGAGCTGTTTTTT,CASSPLGTGPNTGELFF
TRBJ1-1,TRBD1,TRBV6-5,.,TGTGCCAGCAGTCGGGGACAGATGAACACTGAAGCTTTCTTT,CASSRGQMNTEAFF
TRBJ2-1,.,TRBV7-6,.,TGTGCCAGCAGACTCCACGCCGGCAATGAGCAGTTCTTC,CASRLHAGNEQFF
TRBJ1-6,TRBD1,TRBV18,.,TGTGCCAGCTCACCTGGGACAGACTTTACCAATTCACCCCTCCACTTT,CASSPGTDFTNSPLHF
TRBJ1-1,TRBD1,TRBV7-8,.,TGTGCCAGCAGCTGGACAGGGGGGGACACTGAAGCTTTCTTT,CASSWTGGDTEAFF
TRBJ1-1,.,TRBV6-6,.,TGTGCCAGCAGCCCTTCCTTGGGGGCCACTGAAGCTTTCTTT,CASSPSLGATEAFF
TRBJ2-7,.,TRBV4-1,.,TGCGCCAGCAGCCAAGACAGGGAAAACGAGCAGTACTTC,CASSQDRENEQYF
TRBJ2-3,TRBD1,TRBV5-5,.,TGTGCCAGCAGAGGGACAGGGGGATCGGATACGCAGTATTTT,CASRGTGGSDTQYF
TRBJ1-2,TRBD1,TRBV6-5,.,TGTGCCAGCAGACAGGGGGCTTCTGGCTACACCTTC,CASRQGASGYTF
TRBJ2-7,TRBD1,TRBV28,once,TGTGCCAGCAGTTTAGGGACAGGGCCCTACGAGCAGTACTTC,CASSLGTGPYEQYF
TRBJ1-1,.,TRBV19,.,TGTGCCAGTAGTATAACCCTCTCCGGCACTGAAGCTTTCTTT,CASSITLSGTEAFF
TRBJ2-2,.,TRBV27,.,TGTGCCAGCAGTTTTAACAAGAACACCGGGGAGCTGTTTTTT,CASSFNKNTGELFF
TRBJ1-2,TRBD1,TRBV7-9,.,TGTGCCAGCAGCTTGACAGGGCCTGGGGGCTACACCTTC,CASSLTGPGGYTF
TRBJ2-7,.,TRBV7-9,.,TGTGCCAGCAGCCCGGGAACCTCCTACGAGCAGTACTTC,CASSPGTSYEQYF
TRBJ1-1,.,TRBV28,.,TGTGCCAGCAACTACAGGGCCACTGAAGCTTTCTTT,CASNYRATEAFF
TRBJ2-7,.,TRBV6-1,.,TGTGCCAGCAGTGAAGTCCACTTGGGGGGAAATTACGAGCAGTACTTC,CASSEVHLGGNYEQYF
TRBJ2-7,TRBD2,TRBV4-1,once,TGCGCCAGCAGCCAGCGGGAGCTTTACGAGCAGTACTTC,CASSQRELYEQYF
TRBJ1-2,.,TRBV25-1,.,TGTGCCAGCTCCCGGACTAGCGGAAACTATGGCTACACCTTC,CASSRTSGNYGYTF
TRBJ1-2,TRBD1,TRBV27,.,TGTGCCAGCAGTCCATTAGGGACAGGGAACCGCTATGGCTACACCTTC,CASSPLGTGNRYGYTF